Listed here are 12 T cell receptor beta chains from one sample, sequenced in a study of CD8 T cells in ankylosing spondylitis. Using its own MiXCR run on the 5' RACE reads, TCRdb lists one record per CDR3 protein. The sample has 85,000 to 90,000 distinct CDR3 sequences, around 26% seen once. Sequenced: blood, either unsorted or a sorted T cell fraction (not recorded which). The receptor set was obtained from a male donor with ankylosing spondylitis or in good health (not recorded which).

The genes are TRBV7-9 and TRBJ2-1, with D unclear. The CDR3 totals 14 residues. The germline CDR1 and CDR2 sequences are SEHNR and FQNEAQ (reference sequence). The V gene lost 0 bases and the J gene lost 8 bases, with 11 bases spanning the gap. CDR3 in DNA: TGTGCCAGCAGCTTAGCGTCACTCAGCCATGAGCAGTTCTTC. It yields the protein CASSLASLSHEQFF. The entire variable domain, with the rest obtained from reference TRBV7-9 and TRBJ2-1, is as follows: DTGVSQNPRHKITKRGQNVTFRCDPISEHNRLYWYRQTLGQGPEFLTYFQNEAQLEKSRLLSDRFSAERPKGSFSTLEIQRTEQGDSAMYLCASSLASLSHEQFFGPGTRLTVL.

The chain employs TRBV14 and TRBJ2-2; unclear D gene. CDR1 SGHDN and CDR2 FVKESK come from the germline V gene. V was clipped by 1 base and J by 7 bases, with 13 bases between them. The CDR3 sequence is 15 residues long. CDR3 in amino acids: CASSQVVTWNGELFF. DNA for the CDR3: TGTGCCAGCAGCCAAGTAGTGACCTGGAACGGGGAGCTGTTTTTT.

The CDR3 nucleotides read TGCGCCAGCAGCTTGGATGGGGCAAGCACAGATACGCAGTATTTT. As protein: CASSLDGASTDTQYF. This sequence joins TRBV5-1 and TRBJ2-3, with D maybe TRBD1 (5 bases). Germline values: CDR1 SGHRS, CDR2 YFSETQ. V was shortened by 0 bases and J by 0 bases, with 8 bases between the two germline ends. CDR3 length: 15 residues.

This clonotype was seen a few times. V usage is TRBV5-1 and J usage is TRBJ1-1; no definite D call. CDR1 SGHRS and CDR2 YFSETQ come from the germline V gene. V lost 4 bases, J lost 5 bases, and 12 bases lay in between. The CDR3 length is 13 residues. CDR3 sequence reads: CASSRESRTEAFF. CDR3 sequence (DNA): TGCGCCAGCAGCCGTGAGAGTAGGACTGAAGCTTTCTTT.

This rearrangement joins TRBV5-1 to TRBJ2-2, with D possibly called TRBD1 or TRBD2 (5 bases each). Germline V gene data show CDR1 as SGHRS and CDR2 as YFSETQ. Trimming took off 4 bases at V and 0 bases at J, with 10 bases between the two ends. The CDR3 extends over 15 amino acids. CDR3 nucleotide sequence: TGCGCCAGCAGCCCGGGACGTCCGAACACCGGGGAGCTGTTTTTT. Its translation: CASSPGRPNTGELFF.

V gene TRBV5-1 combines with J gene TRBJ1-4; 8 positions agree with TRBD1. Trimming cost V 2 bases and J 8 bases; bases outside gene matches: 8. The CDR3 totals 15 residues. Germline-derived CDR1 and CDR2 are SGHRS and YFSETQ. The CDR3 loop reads CASSLTQGAGEKLFF. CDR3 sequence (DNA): TGCGCCAGCAGCTTAACGCAGGGGGCTGGGGAAAAACTGTTTTTT.

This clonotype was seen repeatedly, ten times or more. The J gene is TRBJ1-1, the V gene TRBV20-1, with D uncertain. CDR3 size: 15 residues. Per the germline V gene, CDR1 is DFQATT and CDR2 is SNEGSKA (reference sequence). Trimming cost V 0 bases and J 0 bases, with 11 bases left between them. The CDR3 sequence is CSAREPGSLNTEAFF. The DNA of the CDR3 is TGCAGTGCTAGAGAGCCAGGCAGCTTGAACACTGAAGCTTTCTTT.

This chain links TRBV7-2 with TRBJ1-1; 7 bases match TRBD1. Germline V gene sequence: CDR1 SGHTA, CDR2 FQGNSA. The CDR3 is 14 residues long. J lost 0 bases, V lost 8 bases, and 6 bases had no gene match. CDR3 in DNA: TGTGCCAGCGGCCAGGACAGGTTGAACACTGAAGCTTTCTTT. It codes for CASGQDRLNTEAFF.

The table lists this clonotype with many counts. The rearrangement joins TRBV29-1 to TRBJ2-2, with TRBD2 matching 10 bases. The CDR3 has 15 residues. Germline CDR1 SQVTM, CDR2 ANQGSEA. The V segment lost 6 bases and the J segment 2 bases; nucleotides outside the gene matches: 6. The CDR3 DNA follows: TGCAGCGTACCCCGGACTAGCGGCAACACCGGGGAGCTGTTTTTT. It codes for CSVPRTSGNTGELFF.

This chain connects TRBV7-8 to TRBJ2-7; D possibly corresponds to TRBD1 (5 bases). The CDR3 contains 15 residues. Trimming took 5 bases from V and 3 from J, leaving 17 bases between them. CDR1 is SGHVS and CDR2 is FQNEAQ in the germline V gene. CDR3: CASSKGPFGYYEQYV. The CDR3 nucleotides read TGTGCCAGCAGCAAGGGGCCCTTTGGCTACTACGAGCAGTACGTC.

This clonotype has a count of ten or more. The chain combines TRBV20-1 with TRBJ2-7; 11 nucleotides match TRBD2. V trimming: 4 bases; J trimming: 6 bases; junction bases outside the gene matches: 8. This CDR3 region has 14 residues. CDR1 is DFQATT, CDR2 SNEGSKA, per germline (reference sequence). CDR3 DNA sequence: TGCAGTGCTACCTTGGGACTAGCGGAAAGCGAGCAGTACTTC. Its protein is CSATLGLAESEQYF.

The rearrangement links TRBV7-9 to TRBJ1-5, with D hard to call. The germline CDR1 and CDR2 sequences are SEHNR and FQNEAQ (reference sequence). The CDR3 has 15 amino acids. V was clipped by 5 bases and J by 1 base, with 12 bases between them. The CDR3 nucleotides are TGTGCCAGCAGCCTCGACGACGGGAGCAATCAGCCCCAGCATTTT. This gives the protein CASSLDDGSNQPQHF. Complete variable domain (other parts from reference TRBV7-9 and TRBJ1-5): DTGVSQNPRHKITKRGQNVTFRCDPISEHNRLYWYRQTLGQGPEFLTYFQNEAQLEKSRLLSDRFSAERPKGSFSTLEIQRTEQGDSAMYLCASSLDDGSNQPQHFGDGTRLSIL.